The sequence of this TCR beta chain was determined in a study of T cell clonotyping in hematopoietic cell transplantation. Study results and limitations: Pathologically expanded recipient clonotypes increased progressively from day 30 to day 180 as diversity fell. Higher Inverse Simpson Index values in graft donor and pretransplant recipient predicted broader posttransplant TCR diversity.

Of note for this clone: As yet, its antigen is unknown.

Only in-frame clones appear in the TCRdb table, and some are missing; sequencing was by immunoSEQ multiplex PCR. This table holds about 45,000 clones, 85% to 95% found once. This TCR came from a woman in her 50s in good health. Some clones in this sample may be carry-over from other donors' samples. The source material was peripheral blood mononuclear cells.

In DNA form, the CDR3 reads TGTGCCACCCCGATTGGTGTCAGGGCGTCTCCGAAAGGTAATGAGCAGTTCTTC. It encodes CATPIGVRASPKGNEQFF. The J gene is TRBJ2-1, the V gene TRBV2; tentatively, D is TRBD1 (5 bases). Trimming took 10 bases from V and 7 from J, leaving 32 bases between them. The length of the CDR3 is 18 residues. Germline values: CDR1 SNHLY, CDR2 FYNNEI. Variable domain in full (rest from reference TRBV2 and TRBJ2-1): EPEVTQTPSHQVTQMGQEVILRCVPISNHLYFYWYRQILGQKVEFLVSFYNNEISEKSEIFDDQFSVERPDGSNFTLKIRSTKLEDSAMYFCATPIGVRASPKGNEQFFGPGTRLTVL.